What follows are 10 T cell receptor beta chains derived from one specimen sequenced in a study of blood T cell repertoires in COVID-19. TCRdb's copy holds only in-frame clones and misses some; the assay was immunoSEQ multiplex PCR. The table includes 200,000 to 300,000 clones, approximately 90% detected once. The specimen sequenced was PBMCs or T cells enriched from blood (not recorded which). The receptors here all came from a woman aged 40 to 50 with acute COVID-19.

This chain joins TRBV11-2 and TRBJ2-4; the D gene is possibly TRBD1 (5 bases). V was clipped by 5 bases and J by 0 bases, with 20 bases between them. Germline assignment: CDR1 SGHAT and CDR2 FQNNGV. The CDR3 spans 18 residues. DNA of the CDR3: TGTGCCAGCAGCCCCGTGCTTTCGGACACGTTAGCCAAAAACATTCAGTACTTC. This encodes CASSPVLSDTLAKNIQYF.

V and J are TRBV15 and TRBJ1-1; D unclear. Germline CDR1 LNHNV, CDR2 YYDKDF (reference sequence). The CDR3 spans 13 residues. The V end lost 3 bases, the J end lost 5 bases, and 10 bases lay between the germline ends. CDR3 region: CATSSKGGTEAFF. CDR3 bases: TGTGCCACCAGCAGTAAGGGAGGGACTGAAGCTTTCTTT.

The CDR3: CATSDRGRTEAFF. The DNA for the CDR3 is TGTGCCACCAGCGACAGGGGGAGGACTGAAGCTTTCTTT. The chain recombines TRBV19 with TRBJ1-1; TRBD1 agrees at 9 bases. Germline-derived CDR1 and CDR2 are LNHDA and SQIVND (reference sequence). This CDR3 spans 13 amino acids. Trimming removed 10 bases from V and 5 bases from J; junction bases left unmatched: 8.

This rearrangement joins TRBV5-1 to TRBJ1-4; D not resolved. The CDR3 is made up of 15 amino acids. The ends were cut back, 2 bases at V and 7 bases at J, with 15 bases in the middle. Germline lookup yields CDR1 SGHRS and CDR2 YFSETQ. The CDR3 coding sequence is TGCGCCAGCAGCTTTGAAGGATTTAGCGGTGAAAAACTGTTTTTT. The encoded protein is CASSFEGFSGEKLFF.

The chain combines TRBV5-8 with TRBJ1-2, with a possible D match to TRBD1 (6 bases). In germline, CDR1 is SGHTS, CDR2 YDEGEE. The CDR3 is made up of 14 amino acids. With 0 bases removed from V and 5 bases from J, the gap between germline ends came to 11 bases. CDR3 region: CASSLGGRGYGYTF. CDR3 sequence (DNA): TGTGCCAGCAGCTTGGGGGGCAGGGGATATGGCTACACCTTC.

This rearrangement joins TRBV7-2 to TRBJ2-5; maybe TRBD2 (6 bases). Germline V gives CDR1 SGHTA, CDR2 FQGNSA. V lost 5 bases to trimming and J lost 7 bases, with 20 bases between them. CDR3 size: 15 residues. CDR3 sequence reads: CASSGDSVLFGTQYF. In DNA form, the CDR3 reads TGTGCCAGCAGCGGGGACTCAGTCCTCTTCGGGACCCAGTACTTC.

This chain joins TRBV6-2 or TRBV6-3 and TRBJ1-5, with D perhaps matching TRBD1 (6 bases). The CDR3 has 14 amino acids. Trimming took 2 bases from V and 5 from J, leaving 10 bases between them. Germline V gene sequence: CDR1 MNHEY, CDR2 SVGEGT. CDR3 sequence (DNA): TGTGCCAGCAGTTACCCAAGACAGGATCAGCCCCAGCATTTT. This translates into CASSYPRQDQPQHF.

This sequence joins TRBV9 and TRBJ1-2; possible D gene TRBD1, 5 bases. CDR1 SGDLS and CDR2 YYNGEE come from the germline V gene. The CDR3 covers 12 residues. V gave up 2 bases and J gave up 6 bases, with 8 bases separating them. In nucleotides, the CDR3 is TGTGCCAGCAGCGTTGGGGGGGATGGCTACACCTTC. It encodes CASSVGGDGYTF.

This clone was seen only once. V and J are TRBV3-1 (or the pseudogene TRBV3-2) and TRBJ2-2, with TRBD1 as a possible D gene (5 bases). This CDR3 has 11 residues. Germline CDR1 and CDR2: LGHDT and YNNKEL (reference sequence). Trimming shortened V by 6 bases and J by 6 bases, and 5 bases separated the two germline ends. The CDR3: CASRGAGELFF. The CDR3 DNA reads TGTGCCAGCAGAGGGGCCGGGGAGCTGTTTTTT.

This chain joins TRBV6-1 and TRBJ2-7; TRBD2 might be the D (6 bases). V shed 4 bases and J shed 5 bases, with 24 bases lying between them. The CDR3 length is 17 residues. The V gene's germline CDR1 is MNHNS and CDR2 SASEGT. This CDR3 is CASSAIPPRTTGDEQYF. The CDR3 nucleotides read TGTGCCAGCAGTGCAATCCCGCCTCGGACGACGGGGGACGAGCAGTACTTC.